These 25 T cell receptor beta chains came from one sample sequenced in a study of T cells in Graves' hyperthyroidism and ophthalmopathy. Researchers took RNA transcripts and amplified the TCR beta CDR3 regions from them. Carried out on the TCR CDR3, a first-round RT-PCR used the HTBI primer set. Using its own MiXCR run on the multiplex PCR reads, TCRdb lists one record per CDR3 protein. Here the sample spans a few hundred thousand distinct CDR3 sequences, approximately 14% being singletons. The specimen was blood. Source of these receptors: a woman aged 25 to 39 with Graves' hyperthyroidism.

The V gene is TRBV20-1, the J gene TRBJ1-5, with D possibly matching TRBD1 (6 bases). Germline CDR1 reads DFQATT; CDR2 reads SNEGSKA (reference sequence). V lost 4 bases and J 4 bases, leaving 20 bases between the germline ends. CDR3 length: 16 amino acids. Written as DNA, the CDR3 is TGCAGTGCTACCGGGACAAGGGACCCCCAAAATCAGCCCCAGCATTTT. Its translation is CSATGTRDPQNQPQHF.

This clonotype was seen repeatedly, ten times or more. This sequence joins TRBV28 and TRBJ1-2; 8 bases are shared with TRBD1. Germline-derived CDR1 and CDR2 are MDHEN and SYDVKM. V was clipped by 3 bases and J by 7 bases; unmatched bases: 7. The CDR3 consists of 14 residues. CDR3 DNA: TGTGCCAGCAGTTTGGAACCAGGGGGCGGTGGCTACACCTTC. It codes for CASSLEPGGGGYTF.

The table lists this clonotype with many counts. CDR3 nucleotide sequence: TGTGCCAGCAAGCCTAGCGGGAGTACCCTTGAGCAGTTCTTC. It encodes CASKPSGSTLEQFF. J is TRBJ2-1 and V is TRBV7-2, with 10 bases matching TRBD2. CDR3 length: 14 residues. Trimming took 7 bases from V and 9 from J; bases not matched to a gene: 9. The germline gives CDR1 SGHTA, CDR2 FQGNSA.

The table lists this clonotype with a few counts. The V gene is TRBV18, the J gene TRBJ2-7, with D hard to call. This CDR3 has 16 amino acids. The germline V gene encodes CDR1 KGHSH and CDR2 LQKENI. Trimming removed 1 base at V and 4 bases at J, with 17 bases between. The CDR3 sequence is CASSPQPRTNRYEQYF. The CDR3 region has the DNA TGTGCCAGCTCACCACAGCCGCGGACGAACAGATACGAGCAGTACTTC.

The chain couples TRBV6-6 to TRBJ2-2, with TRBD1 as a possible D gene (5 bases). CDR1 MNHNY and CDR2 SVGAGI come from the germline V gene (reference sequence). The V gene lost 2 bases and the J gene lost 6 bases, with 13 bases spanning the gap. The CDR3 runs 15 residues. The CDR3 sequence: CASSYGPKGAGELFF. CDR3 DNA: TGTGCCAGCAGTTACGGGCCGAAAGGGGCCGGGGAGCTGTTTTTT.

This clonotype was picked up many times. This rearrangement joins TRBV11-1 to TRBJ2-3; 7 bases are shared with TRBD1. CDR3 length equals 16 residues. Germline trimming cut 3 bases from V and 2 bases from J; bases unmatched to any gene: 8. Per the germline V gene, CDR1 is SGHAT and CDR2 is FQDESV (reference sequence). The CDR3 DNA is TGTGCCAGCAGCTTGGGGGACAGCGTTTACACAGATACGCAGTATTTT. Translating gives CASSLGDSVYTDTQYF.

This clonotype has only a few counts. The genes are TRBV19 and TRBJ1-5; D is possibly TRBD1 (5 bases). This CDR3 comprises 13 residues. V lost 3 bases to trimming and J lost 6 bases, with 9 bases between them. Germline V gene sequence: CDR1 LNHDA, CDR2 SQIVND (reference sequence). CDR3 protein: CASSIGAGQPQHF. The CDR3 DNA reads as TGTGCCAGTAGTATCGGGGCCGGTCAGCCCCAGCATTTT.

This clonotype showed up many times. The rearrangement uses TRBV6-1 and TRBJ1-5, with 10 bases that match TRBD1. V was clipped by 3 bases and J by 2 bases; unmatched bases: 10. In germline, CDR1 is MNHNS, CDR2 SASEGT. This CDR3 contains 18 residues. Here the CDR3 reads CASSDGRTGGVGNQPQHF. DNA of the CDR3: TGTGCCAGCAGTGACGGGAGGACAGGGGGAGTTGGCAATCAGCCCCAGCATTTT.

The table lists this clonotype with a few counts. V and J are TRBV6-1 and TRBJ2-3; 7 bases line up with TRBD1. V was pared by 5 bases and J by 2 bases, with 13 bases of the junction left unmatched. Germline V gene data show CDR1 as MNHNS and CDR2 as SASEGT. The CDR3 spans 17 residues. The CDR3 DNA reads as TGTGCCAGCAGTTACGATACCATACAGGGGTTCACAGATACGCAGTATTTT. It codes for CASSYDTIQGFTDTQYF.

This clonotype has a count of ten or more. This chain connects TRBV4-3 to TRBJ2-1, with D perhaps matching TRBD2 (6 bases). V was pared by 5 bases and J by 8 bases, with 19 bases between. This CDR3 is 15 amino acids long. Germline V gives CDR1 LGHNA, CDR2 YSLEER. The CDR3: CASSVRSGRGDEQFF. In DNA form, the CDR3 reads TGCGCCAGCAGCGTTCGTAGCGGACGTGGGGATGAGCAGTTCTTC.

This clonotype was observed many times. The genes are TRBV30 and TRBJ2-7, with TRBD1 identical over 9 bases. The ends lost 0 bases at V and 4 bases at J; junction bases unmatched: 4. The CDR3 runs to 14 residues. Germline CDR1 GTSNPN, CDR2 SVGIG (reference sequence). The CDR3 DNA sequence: TGTGCCTGGAGTGTATCGACAGGGGGGTACGAGCAGTACTTC. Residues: CAWSVSTGGYEQYF.

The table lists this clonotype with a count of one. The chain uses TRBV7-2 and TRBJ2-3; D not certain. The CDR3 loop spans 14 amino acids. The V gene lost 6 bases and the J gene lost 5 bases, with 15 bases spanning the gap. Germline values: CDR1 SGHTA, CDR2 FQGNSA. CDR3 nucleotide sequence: TGTGCCAGCAGTCCCTCCCGGCGAGGAGATACGCAGTATTTT. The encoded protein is CASSPSRRGDTQYF.

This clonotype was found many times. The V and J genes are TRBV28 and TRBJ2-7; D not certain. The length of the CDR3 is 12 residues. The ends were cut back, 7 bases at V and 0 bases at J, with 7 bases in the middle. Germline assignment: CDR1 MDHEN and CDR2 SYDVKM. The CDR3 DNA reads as TGTGCCAGCACAGGAATCTCCTACGAGCAGTACTTC. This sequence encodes CASTGISYEQYF. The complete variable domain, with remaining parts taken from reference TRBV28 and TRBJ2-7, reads DVKVTQSSRYLVKRTGEKVFLECVQDMDHENMFWYRQDPGLGLRLIYFSYDVKMKEKGDIPEGYSVSREKKERFSLILESASTNQTSMYLCASTGISYEQYFGPGTRLTVT.

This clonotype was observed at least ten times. CDR3 nucleotides: TGTGCCAGCAGCTTACTAGCGGGAGCTATCTCGCAGTATTTT. As protein: CASSLLAGAISQYF. J is TRBJ2-3 and V is TRBV7-2; 10 bases agree with TRBD2. J was trimmed by 10 bases and V by 2 bases; bases with no gene match: 6. This CDR3 spans 14 amino acids. Per germline, CDR1 SGHTA and CDR2 FQGNSA.

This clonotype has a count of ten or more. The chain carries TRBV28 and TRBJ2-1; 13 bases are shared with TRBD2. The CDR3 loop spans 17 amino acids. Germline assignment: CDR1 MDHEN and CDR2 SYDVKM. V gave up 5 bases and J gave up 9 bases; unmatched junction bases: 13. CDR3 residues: CASSPRTSGSVGGEQFF. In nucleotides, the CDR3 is TGTGCCAGCAGTCCGCGGACTAGCGGGAGTGTAGGTGGTGAGCAGTTCTTC.

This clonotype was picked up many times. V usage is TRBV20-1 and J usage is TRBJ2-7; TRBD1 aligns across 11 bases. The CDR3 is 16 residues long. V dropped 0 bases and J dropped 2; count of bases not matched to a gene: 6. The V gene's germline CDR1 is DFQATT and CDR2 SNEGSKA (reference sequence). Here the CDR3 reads CSARDIGQGATYEQYF. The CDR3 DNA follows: TGCAGTGCTAGAGATATTGGACAGGGGGCTACCTACGAGCAGTACTTC.

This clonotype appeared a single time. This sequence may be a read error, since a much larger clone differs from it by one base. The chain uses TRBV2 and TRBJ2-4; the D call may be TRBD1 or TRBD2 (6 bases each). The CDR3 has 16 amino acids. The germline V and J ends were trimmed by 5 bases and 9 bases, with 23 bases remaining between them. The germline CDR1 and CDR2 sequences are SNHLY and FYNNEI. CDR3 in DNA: TGTGCCAGCAGTCACGCCGGGGGCGGGGAGATTAGCATTCAGTACTTC. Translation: CASSHAGGGEISIQYF. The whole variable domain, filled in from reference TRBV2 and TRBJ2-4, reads EPEVTQTPSHQVTQMGQEVILRCVPISNHLYFYWYRQILGQKVEFLVSFYNNEISEKSEIFDDQFSVERPDGSNFTLKIRSTKLEDSAMYFCASSHAGGGEISIQYFGAGTRLSVL.

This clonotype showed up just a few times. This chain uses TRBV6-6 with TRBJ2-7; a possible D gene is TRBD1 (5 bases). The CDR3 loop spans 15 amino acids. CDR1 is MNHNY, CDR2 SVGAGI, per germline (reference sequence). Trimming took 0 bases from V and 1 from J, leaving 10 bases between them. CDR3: CASSYSTDSSYEQYF. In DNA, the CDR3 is TGTGCCAGCAGTTACTCAACAGACAGTTCCTACGAGCAGTACTTC.

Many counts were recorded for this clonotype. The CDR3 DNA reads TGTGCCAGCAGCCCCCGTGGGGCTGGAGCTTTCTTT. It translates to CASSPRGAGAFF. The genes are TRBV11-2 and TRBJ1-1; possible D gene TRBD1, 5 bases. Germline V gene sequence: CDR1 SGHAT, CDR2 FQNNGV. The CDR3 loop spans 12 amino acids. Trimming removed 5 bases at V and 10 bases at J, with 14 bases between.

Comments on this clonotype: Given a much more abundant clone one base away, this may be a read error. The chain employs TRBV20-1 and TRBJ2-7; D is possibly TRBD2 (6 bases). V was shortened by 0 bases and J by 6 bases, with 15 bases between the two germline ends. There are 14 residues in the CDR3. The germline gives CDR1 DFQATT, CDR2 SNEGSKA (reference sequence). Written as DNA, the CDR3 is TGCAGTGCTAGAGAACTAGCCGGGGCCTGCGAGCAGTACTTC. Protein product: CSARELAGACEQYF.

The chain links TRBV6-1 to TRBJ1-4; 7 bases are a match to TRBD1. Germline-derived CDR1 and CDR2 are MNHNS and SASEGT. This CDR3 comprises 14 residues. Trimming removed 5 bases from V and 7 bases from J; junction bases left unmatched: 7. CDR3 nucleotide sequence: TGTGCCAGCAGTCCCGACAGGGTTGGTGAAAAACTGTTTTTT. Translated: CASSPDRVGEKLFF.

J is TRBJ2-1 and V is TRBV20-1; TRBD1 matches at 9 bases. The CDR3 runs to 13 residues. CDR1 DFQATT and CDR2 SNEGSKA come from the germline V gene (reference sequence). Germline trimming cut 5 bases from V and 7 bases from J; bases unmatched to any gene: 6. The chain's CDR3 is CSAGTGNANEQFF. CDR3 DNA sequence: TGCAGTGCTGGGACAGGGAATGCTAATGAGCAGTTCTTC.

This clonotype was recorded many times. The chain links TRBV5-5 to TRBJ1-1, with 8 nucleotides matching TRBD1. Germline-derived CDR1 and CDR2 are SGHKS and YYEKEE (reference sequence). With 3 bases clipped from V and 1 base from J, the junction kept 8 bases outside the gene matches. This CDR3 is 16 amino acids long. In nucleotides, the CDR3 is TGTGCCAGCAGCTCTATGCAGGGGGCAAAGAACACTGAAGCTTTCTTT. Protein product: CASSSMQGAKNTEAFF. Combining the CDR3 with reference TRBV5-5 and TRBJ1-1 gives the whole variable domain DAGVTQSPTHLIKTRGQQVTLRCSPISGHKSVSWYQQVLGQGPQFIFQYYEKEERGRGNFPDRFSARQFPNYSSELNVNALLLGDSALYLCASSSMQGAKNTEAFFGQGTRLTVV.

The CDR3 spells CASSLVGFHEQYF. The CDR3 nucleotides read TGTGCCAGCAGCTTAGTAGGGTTCCACGAGCAGTACTTC. This sequence joins TRBV7-9 and TRBJ2-7; D is uncertain. The CDR3 runs to 13 residues. The germline V and J ends were trimmed by 1 base and 5 bases, with 9 bases remaining between them. CDR1 is SEHNR, CDR2 FQNEAQ, per germline (reference sequence).

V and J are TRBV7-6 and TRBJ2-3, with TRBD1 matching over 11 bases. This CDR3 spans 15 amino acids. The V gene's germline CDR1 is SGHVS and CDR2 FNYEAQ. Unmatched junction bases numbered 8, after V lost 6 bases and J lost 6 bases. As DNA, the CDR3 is TGTGCCAGCAGTCAAAGGACAGGGGGCTTGGATACGCAGTATTTT. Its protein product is CASSQRTGGLDTQYF.